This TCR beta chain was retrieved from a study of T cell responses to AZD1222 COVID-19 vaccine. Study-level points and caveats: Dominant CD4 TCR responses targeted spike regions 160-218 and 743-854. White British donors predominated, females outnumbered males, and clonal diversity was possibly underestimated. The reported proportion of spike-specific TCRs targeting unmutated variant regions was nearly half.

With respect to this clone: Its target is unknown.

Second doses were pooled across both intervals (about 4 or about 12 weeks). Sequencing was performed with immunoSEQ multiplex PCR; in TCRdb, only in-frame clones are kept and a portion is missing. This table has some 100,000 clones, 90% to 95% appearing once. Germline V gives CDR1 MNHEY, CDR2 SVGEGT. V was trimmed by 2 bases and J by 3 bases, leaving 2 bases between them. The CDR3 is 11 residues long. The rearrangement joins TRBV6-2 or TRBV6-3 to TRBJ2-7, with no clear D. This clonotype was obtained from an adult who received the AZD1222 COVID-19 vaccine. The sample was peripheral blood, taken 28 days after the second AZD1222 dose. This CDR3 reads CASSYLYEQYF. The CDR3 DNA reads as TGTGCCAGCAGTTACCTCTACGAGCAGTACTTC.